This T cell receptor (beta chain) stems from a study of cytomegalovirus exposure and HLA in healthy donors. About the research overall: Around 180 million T cells yielded 100 million or so unique TCR beta sequences in earlier analysis. The study, taken as a whole, reports: Upon later analysis, TCR association rates were observed to vary by HLA locus, being highest for DRB1 and lowest for HLA-C. Sequencing probably produced one cluster of sequence variants that were highly shared. Among the CMV-associated chains, a few were confirmed in vitro as specific for CMV antigens.

PCR amplification relied on 60 Vbeta primers (plus 13 Jbeta primers). Measured with immunoSEQ multiplex PCR; TCRdb has only the in-frame clones, and not every one. Its clone listing holds around 84,000 clones. A word on this clone: Its antigen is unidentified.

CDR1 LNHNV and CDR2 YYDKDF come from the germline V gene (reference sequence). The CDR3 consists of 15 residues. V was clipped by 5 bases and J by 2 bases, with 16 bases between them. What was sequenced was PBMCs. The TCR comes from a man aged 30 to 39 in good health and CMV-seronegative. This rearrangement joins TRBV15 to TRBJ2-7; TRBD2 is a possible D gene (7 bases). The CDR3 spells CATSHPEGGTYEQYF. The CDR3 nucleotides read TGTGCCACCAGCCACCCCGAGGGGGGGACCTACGAGCAGTACTTC.